The 7 T cell receptor beta chains given below trace back to one sample, sequenced in a study of beta chain features in type 1 diabetes. The whole isolated RNA underwent reverse transcription, so sequencing captured expressed TCRB transcripts. Profiled with immunoSEQ multiplex PCR; TCRdb holds only in-frame clones, not every one. The data show 350,000 to 450,000 clones, about 14% seen once. Sequencing used naive CD4+ T cells from blood. The receptors were sampled from a woman under 30 in good health.

Details on this clone: Other DNA sequences in the sample encode the same CDR3. This chain links TRBV5-1 with TRBJ2-5; TRBD1 matches 9 bases. This CDR3 has 14 amino acids. Per germline, CDR1 SGHRS and CDR2 YFSETQ. J lost 5 bases, V lost 4 bases, and 6 bases had no gene match. The CDR3 region is CASSLGQGRETQYF. CDR3 bases: TGCGCCAGCAGCCTAGGACAGGGGAGGGAGACCCAGTACTTC.

The gene calls are TRBV29-1 and TRBJ2-3, with D unclear. Germline V gene sequence: CDR1 SQVTM, CDR2 ANQGSEA. The V gene lost 4 bases and the J gene lost 3 bases, with 8 bases spanning the gap. This CDR3 comprises 12 residues. CDR3 amino acids: CSVAPRTDTQYF. CDR3 in DNA: TGCAGCGTTGCCCCCCGGACAGATACGCAGTATTTT.

V gene TRBV18 combines with J gene TRBJ2-1; 8 positions match TRBD2. The germline CDR1 and CDR2 sequences are KGHSH and LQKENI. The CDR3 runs 16 residues. The ends lost 4 bases at V and 5 bases at J; junction bases unmatched: 10. The chain's CDR3 is CASSLTLLAEDNEQFF. CDR3 nucleotides: TGTGCCAGCTCACTTACTTTACTAGCGGAAGACAATGAGCAGTTCTTC.

This CDR3 is CASSFTSGRRNEQYF. In DNA form, the CDR3 reads TGTGCCAGCAGCTTTACTAGCGGGAGGAGGAACGAGCAGTACTTC. The chain carries TRBV5-4 and TRBJ2-7; TRBD2 agrees at 12 bases. V shed 2 bases, J shed 5 bases, and the junction held 5 bases outside the gene matches. The germline V gene has CDR1 SGHNT and CDR2 YYREEE (reference sequence). There are 15 residues in the CDR3.

V is TRBV9 and J is TRBJ2-3, with D possibly matching TRBD2 (5 bases). The germline gives CDR1 SGDLS, CDR2 YYNGEE. This CDR3 region has 15 residues. V was trimmed by 1 base and J by 2 bases, leaving 11 bases between them. The CDR3 reads CASSVLLATTDTQYF. The CDR3 bases are TGTGCCAGCAGCGTACTTCTAGCCACCACAGATACGCAGTATTTT.

The chain links TRBV7-8 to TRBJ1-2; D is undetermined. Germline CDR1 reads SGHVS; CDR2 reads FQNEAQ. The CDR3 has 15 amino acids. V was cut by 1 base and J by 8 bases, with 17 bases left in between. CDR3 sequence (DNA): TGTGCCAGCAGCTTAGAAGGCGCCTCGACGGGGGGCTACACCTTC. Residues: CASSLEGASTGGYTF.

The chain couples TRBV5-1 to TRBJ1-2, with D maybe TRBD1 (5 bases). This CDR3 has 12 residues. Trimming took 5 bases from V and 8 from J, leaving 13 bases between them. From germline, CDR1 is SGHRS and CDR2 YFSETQ. CDR3 region: CASSEGAVGYTF. The CDR3, as DNA: TGCGCCAGCAGTGAAGGGGCGGTCGGCTACACCTTC.